Following are 32 T cell receptor beta chains from one sample sequenced in a study of T cell repertoires in aging, cancer and after chemotherapy. The template was genomic DNA from peripheral blood, not RNA. Multiplex touch-down PCR with TRB-A/B primers amplified rearranged V-D-J TRB sequences. TCRdb re-analysed the multiplex PCR reads in MiXCR, keeping a single row per CDR3 protein. The data show 20,000 or so distinct CDR3 sequences, roughly 35% seen once. Specimen: blood. The receptors derive from a human donor with a solid tumor.

The rearrangement joins TRBV27 to TRBJ2-2, with D maybe TRBD2 (6 bases). This CDR3 comprises 16 residues. V shed 4 bases and J shed 6 bases, with 18 bases lying between them. Germline CDR1 reads MNHEY; CDR2 reads SMNVEV (reference sequence). For the CDR3, the DNA is TGTGCCAGCAGTTCGGGACTTTCTAAAAAGCCCGGGGAGCTGTTTTTT. This codes for CASSSGLSKKPGELFF.

V gene TRBV7-2 combines with J gene TRBJ2-5; 10 bases fit TRBD2. The CDR3 has 15 residues. Germline V gives CDR1 SGHTA, CDR2 FQGNSA. Trimming removed 7 bases from V and 5 bases from J; junction bases left unmatched: 10. CDR3 DNA: TGTGCCAGCAAACGAGAAGCGGGAGGGCGGGAGACCCAGTACTTC. Its translation is CASKREAGGRETQYF. Filled out from reference TRBV7-2 and TRBJ2-5, the complete variable domain reads GAGVSQSPSNKVTEKGKDVELRCDPISGHTALYWYRQSLGQGLEFLIYFQGNSAPDKSGLPSDRFSAERTGGSVSTLTIQRTQQEDSAVYLCASKREAGGRETQYFGPGTRLLVL.

This sequence joins TRBV5-6 and TRBJ1-1, with 11 positions matching TRBD1. With V trimmed by 2 bases and J by 4 bases, 7 bases remained unmatched. CDR1 is SGHDT and CDR2 is YYEEEE in the germline V gene. The CDR3 loop spans 16 amino acids. Here the CDR3 DNA reads TGTGCCAGCAGCTTCTCCCGGGACAGGGGGGGCACTGAAGCTTTCTTT. It specifies CASSFSRDRGGTEAFF.

The chain employs TRBV20-1 and TRBJ2-3, with 8 positions matching TRBD1. Trimming cost V 7 bases and J 7 bases; bases outside gene matches: 4. The CDR3 runs 11 residues. The germline V gene encodes CDR1 DFQATT and CDR2 SNEGSKA (reference sequence). The CDR3 nucleotides are TGCAGTGGTCAGGGGGCAAATACGCAGTATTTT. Translation gives CSGQGANTQYF.

This chain connects TRBV18 to TRBJ2-5; perhaps TRBD1 as D (6 bases). This CDR3 has 14 residues. The germline V gene has CDR1 KGHSH and CDR2 LQKENI. V was cut by 4 bases and J by 3 bases, with 12 bases left in between. The CDR3 DNA follows: TGTGCCAGCTCACGACGGGACATCAAAGAGACCCAGTACTTC. Its protein is CASSRRDIKETQYF.

The chain links TRBV5-6 to TRBJ1-1; no reliable D call. The CDR3 extends over 12 amino acids. V dropped 4 bases and J dropped 10 bases, with 14 bases sitting between them. In germline, CDR1 is SGHDT, CDR2 YYEEEE. The CDR3 bases are TGTGCCAGCAGCCTAGGCGGGAATCGAGCTTTCTTT. Amino acid sequence: CASSLGGNRAFF.

J is TRBJ1-3 and V is TRBV7-9, with unresolved D. V lost 1 base to trimming and J lost 0 bases, with 4 bases between them. Germline assignment: CDR1 SEHNR and CDR2 FQNEAQ (reference sequence). This CDR3 is built from 14 residues. Here the CDR3 DNA reads TGTGCCAGCAGCTTAGACAGCTCTGGAAACACCATATATTTT. Its protein is CASSLDSSGNTIYF.

This sequence joins TRBV5-6 and TRBJ1-6, with D perhaps matching TRBD1 (5 bases). Trimming left V 2 bases short and J 5 bases short, with 11 bases between. This CDR3 is built from 15 residues. The germline V gene has CDR1 SGHDT and CDR2 YYEEEE. CDR3 loop: CASSLLGRDNSPLHF. CDR3 nucleotide sequence: TGTGCCAGCAGCTTATTGGGCAGGGATAATTCACCCCTCCACTTT.

The table lists this clonotype with a few counts. The chain links TRBV6-1 to TRBJ2-3; D is perhaps TRBD1 (6 bases). V was shortened by 8 bases and J by 0 bases, with 12 bases between the two germline ends. The CDR3 has 14 amino acids. Looked up from germline, CDR1 is MNHNS and CDR2 is SASEGT. CDR3 sequence: CASAPGHSTDTQYF. In DNA form, the CDR3 reads TGTGCCAGCGCGCCGGGACACAGCACAGATACGCAGTATTTT.

V usage is TRBV15 and J usage is TRBJ1-3, with TRBD1 identical over 7 bases. This CDR3 region has 16 residues. J gave up 2 bases and V 5 bases, and 9 bases lay outside the gene matches. From germline, CDR1 is LNHNV and CDR2 YYDKDF (reference sequence). The CDR3 DNA follows: TGTGCCACCAGCGGGAGACAGGGACTTGCTGGAAACACCATATATTTT. Its translation: CATSGRQGLAGNTIYF. Variable domain in full (rest from reference TRBV15 and TRBJ1-3): DAMVIQNPRYQVTQFGKPVTLSCSQTLNHNVMYWYQQKSSQAPKLLFHYYDKDFNNEADTPDNFQSRRPNTSFCFLDIRSPGLGDTAMYLCATSGRQGLAGNTIYFGEGSWLTVV.

The chain employs TRBV7-2 and TRBJ2-2; D possibly corresponds to TRBD2 (6 bases). This CDR3 contains 17 residues. The V gene lost 1 base and the J gene lost 6 bases, with 18 bases spanning the gap. CDR1 SGHTA and CDR2 FQGNSA come from the germline V gene. The CDR3 DNA is TGTGCCAGCAGCTTAGGGGTTCGGAGGGGTTGGCCCGGGGAGCTGTTTTTT. Encoded protein: CASSLGVRRGWPGELFF.

CDR3 protein: CASFSRAGSTDTQYF. CDR3 nucleotide sequence: TGTGCCAGCTTCAGTCGGGCTGGTAGCACAGATACGCAGTATTTT. The chain has TRBV18 and TRBJ2-3; D gene unclear. This CDR3 comprises 15 residues. Germline lookup yields CDR1 KGHSH and CDR2 LQKENI. Trimming removed 7 bases from V and 0 bases from J, with 14 bases in between.

The CDR3 nucleotides read TGTGCCAGCAGTTACTCGGAGAACACTGAAGCTTTCTTT. This codes for CASSYSENTEAFF. V is TRBV6-5 and J is TRBJ1-1; D is unclear. Germline V gives CDR1 MNHEY, CDR2 SVGAGI. The ends were cut back, 0 bases at V and 1 base at J, with 3 bases in the middle. The length of the CDR3 is 13 residues.

The chain combines TRBV19 with TRBJ1-5, with 9 bases identical to TRBD1. V trimming: 5 bases; J trimming: 0 bases; junction bases outside the gene matches: 11. Germline V CDR1 and CDR2: LNHDA, SQIVND (reference sequence). The CDR3 runs to 18 residues. CDR3 residues: CASSAYGTGHDSNQPQHF. In DNA form, the CDR3 reads TGTGCCAGTAGTGCTTACGGGACAGGGCACGATAGCAATCAGCCCCAGCATTTT.

This clonotype showed up just a few times. This chain uses TRBV6-1 with TRBJ1-2, with 8 bases fitting TRBD1. Germline V gene lookup returns CDR1 MNHNS and CDR2 SASEGT. The length of the CDR3 is 14 residues. Trimming removed 4 bases from V and 4 bases from J; junction bases left unmatched: 5. The CDR3 nucleotides are TGTGCCAGCAGTGGGGACAGGAACCTCTATGGCTACACCTTC. Residues: CASSGDRNLYGYTF.

This clonotype was counted between two and nine times. The V call is TRBV7-4, the J call TRBJ1-5; 8 bases are shared with TRBD1. CDR1 is SGHVT and CDR2 is SQSDAQ in the germline V gene. The CDR3 is made up of 16 amino acids. J gave up 3 bases and V 9 bases, and 13 bases lay outside the gene matches. This chain's CDR3 is CARGAPGQANNQPQHF. The CDR3 DNA follows: TGTGCCAGGGGGGCGCCGGGACAGGCTAACAATCAGCCCCAGCATTTT.

The J gene is TRBJ1-5, the V gene TRBV7-9; D gene ambiguous. The germline V gene has CDR1 SEHNR and CDR2 FQNEAQ (reference sequence). Trimming shortened V by 2 bases and J by 3 bases, and 8 bases separated the two germline ends. The CDR3 covers 14 residues. CDR3 amino acids: CASSLSSSNQPQHF. CDR3 DNA sequence: TGTGCCAGCAGCTTAAGCAGCTCCAATCAGCCCCAGCATTTT.

This clonotype was seen only a few times. CDR3 sequence reads: CASTTGDQPQHF. Here the CDR3 DNA reads TGTGCCAGCACGACAGGTGATCAGCCCCAGCATTTT. This chain joins TRBV6-5 and TRBJ1-5, with D tentatively TRBD1 (6 bases). The CDR3 spans 12 residues. Germline loops: CDR1 MNHEY, CDR2 SVGAGI. V shed 7 bases and J shed 5 bases, with 9 bases lying between them.

This clonotype occurred a few times. This sequence joins TRBV19 and TRBJ1-5; D gene ambiguous. The V gene's germline CDR1 is LNHDA and CDR2 SQIVND (reference sequence). This CDR3 contains 13 residues. Trimming removed 6 bases from V and 3 bases from J, with 9 bases in between. The CDR3 coding sequence is TGTGCCAGTAGCCGGGATTTCAATCAGCCCCAGCATTTT. Amino acids: CASSRDFNQPQHF.

This chain uses TRBV12-3 or TRBV12-4 with TRBJ2-3; 9 positions match TRBD2. The CDR3 loop spans 12 amino acids. V gave up 7 bases and J gave up 11 bases; unmatched junction bases: 7. The CDR3 nucleotides read TGTGCCAGCACCCTCGGTAGCGGGGGGCAGTATTTT. It yields the protein CASTLGSGGQYF.

The chain uses TRBV6-2 or TRBV6-3 and TRBJ1-5; a possible D gene is TRBD1 (5 bases). Germline loops: CDR1 MNHEY, CDR2 SVGEGT. This CDR3 comprises 16 residues. Trimming stripped 0 bases from V and 3 bases from J, with 12 bases between. The CDR3 sequence is CASSYSYRDPNQPQHF. As DNA, the CDR3 is TGTGCCAGCAGTTACTCTTACCGGGACCCCAATCAGCCCCAGCATTTT.

The chain has TRBV12-3 or TRBV12-4 and TRBJ2-7; D tentatively reads TRBD1 or TRBD2 (5 bases each). The CDR3 length is 12 residues. Trimming took off 5 bases at V and 3 bases at J, with 8 bases between the two ends. CDR3 sequence (DNA): TGTGCCAGCAGTCGGGACCTCTACGAGCAGTACTTC. Translation gives CASSRDLYEQYF.

This clonotype appeared a few times. V and J are TRBV5-4 and TRBJ2-1; D possibly corresponds to TRBD2 (6 bases). Trimming removed 0 bases from V and 7 bases from J, with 11 bases in between. This CDR3 spans 14 amino acids. The germline V gene encodes CDR1 SGHNT and CDR2 YYREEE (reference sequence). This CDR3 reads CASSLAGSRNEQFF. In nucleotides, the CDR3 is TGTGCCAGCAGCTTGGCCGGGAGCCGGAATGAGCAGTTCTTC.

In its sample, this clonotype was seen a few times. The chain employs TRBV7-9 and TRBJ1-1; no clear D. Germline-derived CDR1 and CDR2 are SEHNR and FQNEAQ (reference sequence). The germline V and J ends were trimmed by 5 bases and 6 bases, with 10 bases remaining between them. The CDR3 totals 12 residues. The CDR3 reads CASSPDRAEAFF. Written as DNA, the CDR3 is TGTGCCAGCAGCCCTGACCGGGCTGAAGCTTTCTTT.

CDR3 residues: CASSLGVDNEQFF. The CDR3, as DNA: TGTGCCAGCAGCTTGGGGGTGGACAATGAGCAGTTCTTC. The chain carries TRBV7-2 and TRBJ2-1; D tentatively fits TRBD1 or TRBD2 (5 bases each). The CDR3 runs 13 residues. Germline V lookup: CDR1 SGHTA, CDR2 FQGNSA. Trimming stripped 3 bases from V and 5 bases from J, with 8 bases between. Full variable domain (rest looked up from reference TRBV7-2 and TRBJ2-1): GAGVSQSPSNKVTEKGKDVELRCDPISGHTALYWYRQSLGQGLEFLIYFQGNSAPDKSGLPSDRFSAERTGGSVSTLTIQRTQQEDSAVYLCASSLGVDNEQFFGPGTRLTVL.

This sequence joins TRBV6-5 and TRBJ2-6, with D tentatively TRBD2 (5 bases). V was shortened by 2 bases and J by 4 bases, with 15 bases between the two germline ends. The germline V gene has CDR1 MNHEY and CDR2 SVGAGI. The CDR3 consists of 17 residues. In DNA, the CDR3 is TGTGCCAGCAGTTACCCGGGGAAGGCCTCGGGGGCCAACGTCCTGACTTTC. It codes for CASSYPGKASGANVLTF.

In regard to this clonotype: This could be a read error, since a much larger clone is one nucleotide away. The chain carries TRBV19 and TRBJ2-6, with D perhaps matching TRBD2 (6 bases). The germline gives CDR1 LNHDA, CDR2 SQIVND (reference sequence). The CDR3 has 13 amino acids. The CDR3 DNA sequence: TGTGCAGCTGGCGGGACTGGGTCCAACGTCCTGACTTTC. As protein: CAAGGTGSNVLTF.

This clonotype has only one observation. The CDR3 region is CASSLVKPGDFGGSGANVLTF. The CDR3 coding sequence is TGTGCCAGCAGCTTAGTGAAACCGGGCGACTTTGGCGGGTCTGGGGCCAACGTCCTGACTTTC. V and J are TRBV7-2 and TRBJ2-6, with D maybe TRBD2 (5 bases). This CDR3 contains 21 residues. Germline values: CDR1 SGHTA, CDR2 FQGNSA. V was clipped by 1 base and J by 1 base, with 23 bases between them.

The chain is built from TRBV11-2 and TRBJ2-2, with no clear D. V lost 8 bases to trimming and J lost 6 bases, with 13 bases between them. The CDR3 covers 13 residues. CDR1 is SGHAT, CDR2 FQNNGV, per germline. The CDR3: CASAPRYAGELFF. The CDR3 DNA follows: TGTGCCAGCGCCCCCCGATACGCCGGGGAGCTGTTTTTT.

The chain carries TRBV13 and TRBJ2-5, with D tentatively TRBD1 or TRBD2 (7 bases each). Germline V gives CDR1 PRHDT, CDR2 FYEKMQ (reference sequence). V gave up 7 bases and J gave up 5 bases, with 20 bases separating them. The CDR3 is 15 residues long. The CDR3 here is CASTFRRQGGETQYF. The CDR3, as DNA: TGTGCCAGCACCTTTAGAAGGCAGGGGGGGGAGACCCAGTACTTC.

This chain links TRBV13 with TRBJ2-1, with D perhaps being TRBD1 or TRBD2 (6 bases each). Looked up from germline, CDR1 is PRHDT and CDR2 is FYEKMQ (reference sequence). V was shortened by 3 bases and J by 0 bases, with 9 bases between the two germline ends. The length of the CDR3 is 15 residues. The CDR3 bases are TGTGCCAGCAGCTTCCGGGGGCGCTCCTACAATGAGCAGTTCTTC. The encoded protein is CASSFRGRSYNEQFF.

V gene TRBV12-3 or TRBV12-4 combines with J gene TRBJ1-1; possible D gene TRBD1, 5 bases. V was shortened by 0 bases and J by 5 bases, with 13 bases between the two germline ends. The CDR3 spans 15 residues. DNA for the CDR3: TGTGCCAGCAGTTTAGCGCCGGGGGGTCGGACTGAAGCTTTCTTT. It codes for CASSLAPGGRTEAFF.